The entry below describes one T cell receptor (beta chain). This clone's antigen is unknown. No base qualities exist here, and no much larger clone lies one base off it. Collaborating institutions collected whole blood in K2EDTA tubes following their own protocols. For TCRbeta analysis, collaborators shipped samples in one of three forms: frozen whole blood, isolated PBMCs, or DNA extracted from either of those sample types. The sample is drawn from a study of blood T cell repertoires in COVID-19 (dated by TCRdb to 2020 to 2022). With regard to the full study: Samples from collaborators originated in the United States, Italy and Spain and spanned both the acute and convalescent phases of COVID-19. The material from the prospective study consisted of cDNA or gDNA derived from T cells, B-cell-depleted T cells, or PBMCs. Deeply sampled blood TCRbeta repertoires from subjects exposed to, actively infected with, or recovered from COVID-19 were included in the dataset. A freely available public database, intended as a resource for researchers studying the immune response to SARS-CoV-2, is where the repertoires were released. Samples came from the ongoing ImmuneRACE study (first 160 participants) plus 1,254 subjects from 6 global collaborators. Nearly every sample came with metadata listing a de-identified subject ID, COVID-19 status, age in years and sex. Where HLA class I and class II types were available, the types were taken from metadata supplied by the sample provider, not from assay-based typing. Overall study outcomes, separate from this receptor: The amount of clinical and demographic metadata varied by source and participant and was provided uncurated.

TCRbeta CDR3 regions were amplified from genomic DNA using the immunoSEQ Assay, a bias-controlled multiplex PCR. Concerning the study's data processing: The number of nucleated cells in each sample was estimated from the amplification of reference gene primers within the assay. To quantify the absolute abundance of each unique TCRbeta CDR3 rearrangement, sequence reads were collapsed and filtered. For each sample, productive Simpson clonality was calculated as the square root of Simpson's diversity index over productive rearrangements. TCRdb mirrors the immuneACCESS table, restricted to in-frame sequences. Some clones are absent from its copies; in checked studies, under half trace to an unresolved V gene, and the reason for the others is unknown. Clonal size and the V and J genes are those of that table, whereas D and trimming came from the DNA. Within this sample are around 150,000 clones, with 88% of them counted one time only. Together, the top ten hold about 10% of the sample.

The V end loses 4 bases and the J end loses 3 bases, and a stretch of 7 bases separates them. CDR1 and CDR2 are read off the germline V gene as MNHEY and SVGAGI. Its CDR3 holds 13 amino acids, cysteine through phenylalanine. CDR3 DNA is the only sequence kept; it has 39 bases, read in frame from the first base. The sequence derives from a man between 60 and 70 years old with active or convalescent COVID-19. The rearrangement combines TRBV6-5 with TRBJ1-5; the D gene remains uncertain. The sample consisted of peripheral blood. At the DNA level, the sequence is TGTGCCAGCAGTTTCCGAGCCAATCAGCCCCAGCATTTT. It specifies CASSFRANQPQHF.